This TCR beta chain was found in a study of T cell changes during pregnancy in multiple sclerosis. The method was immunoSEQ multiplex PCR; TCRdb's version includes in-frame clones alone and lacks a portion of them. The sample holds roughly 45,000 clones, 85% to 90% seen once. The V gene lost 0 bases and the J gene lost 5 bases, with 6 bases spanning the gap. CDR3 size: 12 residues. The germline gives CDR1 SGDLS, CDR2 YYNGEE. J is TRBJ2-7 and V is TRBV9; no definite D call. The receptor was isolated from a female donor in good health, enrolled as a control in a pregnancy study. The sequencing used peripheral blood, collected in the second trimester of pregnancy. CDR3 sequence reads: CASSVGGNEQYF. The CDR3 bases are TGTGCCAGCAGCGTAGGCGGAAACGAGCAGTACTTC.